The 10 T cell receptor beta chains reported below all come from one sample, sequenced in a study of OX40 agonist ivuxolimab in advanced cancers. Generated by immunoSEQ multiplex PCR, the TCRdb table keeps only in-frame clones and is missing some. The repertoire includes 82,000 or so clones, 92% of them detected once, and roughly 1.1% sits in the top ten. The sequences come from CD4+ or CD8+ T cells sorted from blood, collected in a trial of the OX40 agonist ivuxolimab. The source is an adult with an advanced solid tumor such as melanoma, head and neck, liver or kidney cancer.

Turning to this clone: Other nucleotide sequences from this sample produce the same CDR3. This chain links TRBV7-2 with TRBJ2-3, with 7 bases matching TRBD2. J lost 4 bases, V lost 3 bases, and 4 bases had no gene match. The CDR3 has 14 residues. The germline V gene has CDR1 SGHTA and CDR2 FQGNSA. CDR3 amino acids: CASSLGLAADTQYF. In nucleotides, the CDR3 is TGTGCCAGCAGCTTGGGGCTAGCGGCAGATACGCAGTATTTT.

This chain uses TRBV19 with TRBJ2-4; D may correspond to TRBD1 or TRBD2 (6 bases each). The CDR3 is 15 amino acids. V lost 6 bases and J lost 1, with 13 bases in between. CDR1 is LNHDA, CDR2 SQIVND, per germline (reference sequence). CDR3 DNA: TGTGCCAGTAGACAGGGAGGCTCTGCCAAAAACATTCAGTACTTC. Its protein is CASRQGGSAKNIQYF.

The rearrangement uses TRBV5-1 and TRBJ2-1; 10 nucleotides match TRBD2. The CDR3 is made up of 15 amino acids. The germline V gene has CDR1 SGHRS and CDR2 YFSETQ. V lost 5 bases to trimming and J lost 3 bases; unmatched junction nucleotides: 5. The CDR3 spells CASRIAGGYYNEQFF. In nucleotides, the CDR3 is TGCGCCAGCAGAATAGCGGGAGGATACTACAATGAGCAGTTCTTC.

V is TRBV30 and J is TRBJ2-7, with TRBD1 identical over 9 bases. V lost 5 bases and J lost 3; bases outside the gene matches: 2. Per the germline V gene, CDR1 is GTSNPN and CDR2 is SVGIG (reference sequence). The CDR3 totals 12 residues. The CDR3, as DNA: TGTGCCTGGGGACAGGGGATCTACGAGCAGTACTTC. Translating it yields CAWGQGIYEQYF.

V gene TRBV28 combines with J gene TRBJ2-1; TRBD1 aligns across 11 bases. The CDR3 spans 16 residues. Germline CDR1 MDHEN, CDR2 SYDVKM. The J segment lost 7 bases and the V segment lost 7 bases, leaving 12 bases of the junction unmatched. The CDR3 DNA follows: TGTGCCAGCACCCAACCCTGGGGACAGGGGGTAAATGAGCAGTTCTTC. This translates into CASTQPWGQGVNEQFF.

The V gene is TRBV11-3, the J gene TRBJ2-3; the match to TRBD1 covers 7 bases. CDR3 length: 15 residues. Trimming cost V 2 bases and J 3 bases; bases outside gene matches: 5. Per the germline V gene, CDR1 is SGHNT and CDR2 is YENEEA. CDR3 DNA sequence: TGTGCCAGCAGCTTAACAGGGGCTGAAACAGATACGCAGTATTTT. Its translation is CASSLTGAETDTQYF.

V is TRBV19 and J is TRBJ1-2; TRBD1 agrees at 7 bases. V shed 6 bases, J shed 4 bases, and the junction held 8 bases outside the gene matches. The CDR3 is 14 residues long. From germline, CDR1 is LNHDA and CDR2 SQIVND (reference sequence). CDR3 bases: TGTGCCAGTAGGAACAGGGGATCGAGCTATGGCTACACCTTC. Translation: CASRNRGSSYGYTF.

In its sample, this clone was seen once. V usage is TRBV4-3 and J usage is TRBJ1-5; 10 bases line up with TRBD1. The junction had 7 bases not matched to a gene; V was cut back by 0 bases and J by 5 bases. This CDR3 is built from 17 residues. Germline V gene data show CDR1 as LGHNA and CDR2 as YSLEER. CDR3 DNA sequence: TGCGCCAGCAGCCAAGATTATCGACAGGGGGCGTATCAGCCCCAGCATTTT. Translation gives CASSQDYRQGAYQPQHF.

J is TRBJ1-1 and V is TRBV19, with TRBD1 as a possible D gene (6 bases). The germline CDR1 and CDR2 sequences are LNHDA and SQIVND (reference sequence). There are 14 residues in the CDR3. Trimming cost V 2 bases and J 1 base, with 8 bases left between them. CDR3 bases: TGTGCCAGTAGTATAAGGACAGCGAACACTGAAGCTTTCTTT. Protein: CASSIRTANTEAFF.

The rearrangement links TRBV2 to TRBJ1-1; 7 nucleotides align to TRBD1. V trimming: 6 bases; J trimming: 2 bases; junction bases outside the gene matches: 3. The CDR3 covers 13 residues. Germline CDR1 and CDR2: SNHLY and FYNNEI. DNA for the CDR3: TGTGCCAGCAGGGGACAGCCAAACACTGAAGCTTTCTTT. Protein: CASRGQPNTEAFF.